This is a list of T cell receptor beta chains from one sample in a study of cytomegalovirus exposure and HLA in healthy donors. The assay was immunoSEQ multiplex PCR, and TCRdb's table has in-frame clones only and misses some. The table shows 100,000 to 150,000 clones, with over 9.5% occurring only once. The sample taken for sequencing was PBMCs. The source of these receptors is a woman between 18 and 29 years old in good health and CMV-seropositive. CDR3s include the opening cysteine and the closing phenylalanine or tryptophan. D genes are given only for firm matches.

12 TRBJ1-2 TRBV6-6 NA CASRGQNYGYTF
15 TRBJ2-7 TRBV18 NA CASSRRQVEVDEQYF
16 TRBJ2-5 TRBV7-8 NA CASSSKDGGRRETQYF
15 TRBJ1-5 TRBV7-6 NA CASSLGGHPNQPQHF
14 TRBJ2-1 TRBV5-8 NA CASSPNPTNNEQFF
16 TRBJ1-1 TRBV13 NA CASSVLQGRLETEAFF
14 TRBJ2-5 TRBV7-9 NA CASSLISVQETQYF
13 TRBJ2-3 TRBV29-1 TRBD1 CSVAGGGTDTQYF
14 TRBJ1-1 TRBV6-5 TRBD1 CASSLTGALTEAFF
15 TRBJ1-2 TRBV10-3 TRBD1 CAISPTGQANYGYTF
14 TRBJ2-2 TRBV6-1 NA CASSDNTEAGELFF
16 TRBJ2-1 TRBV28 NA CASSLWDRSLNNEQFF
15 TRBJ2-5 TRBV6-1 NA CASSGDTLYQETQYF
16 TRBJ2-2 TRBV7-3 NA CASSLVGVTNTGELFF
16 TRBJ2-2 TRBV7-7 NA CASSRMEVQVAGELFF
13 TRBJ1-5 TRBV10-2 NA CASSVGFGQPQHF
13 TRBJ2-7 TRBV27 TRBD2 CASSPGLGYEQYF
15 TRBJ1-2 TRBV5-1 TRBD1 CASSSGDRDPPGYTF
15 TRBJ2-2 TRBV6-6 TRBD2 CASSWAGVGFGELFF
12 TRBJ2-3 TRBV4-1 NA CASSHAGDTQYF
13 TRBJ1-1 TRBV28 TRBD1 CASRVTGGGEAFF
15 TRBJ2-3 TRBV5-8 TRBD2 CASSAGLAGGATQYF
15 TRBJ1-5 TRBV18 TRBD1 CASSPLQGSNQPQHF
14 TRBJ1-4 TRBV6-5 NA CASSLEKQNEKLFF
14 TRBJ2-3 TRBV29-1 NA CSVEPRQNTDTQYF
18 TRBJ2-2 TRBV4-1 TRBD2 CASSPRASGRARTGELFF
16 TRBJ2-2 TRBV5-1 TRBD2 CASSLDAGGPAGELFF
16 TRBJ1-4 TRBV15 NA CATSSKTGDGGEKLFF
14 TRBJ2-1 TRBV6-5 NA CASSYSQHRVEQFF
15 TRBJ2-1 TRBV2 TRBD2 CASKWSAGGPDEQFF
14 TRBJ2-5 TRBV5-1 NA CASSLAPGIETQYF
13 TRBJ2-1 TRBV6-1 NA CASSVRTGYEQFF